This T cell receptor (beta chain) derives from a study of breast tumors, draining lymph nodes, adjacent tissues. General study points: Tumor and nontumor repertoires were significantly more similar in luminal-like than in basal-like breast cancer.

TCRdb re-called the multiplex PCR reads with MiXCR, one entry per CDR3 protein. The sample contains around 140,000 distinct CDR3 sequences, around a third of which appear only once. Breast cancer patients provided tissue from their axillary draining lymph nodes. A word on this clonotype: Its antigen is not known. Compared with germline, one end of the junction differs, possibly owing to a read error.

Germline V gene lookup returns CDR1 KGHSH and CDR2 LQKENI. The CDR3 is 14 residues long. The chain uses TRBV18 and TRBJ1-3; no definite D call. The sequence was obtained from a female donor with breast cancer. Some clones in this sample may be carry-over from other donors' samples. Sequencing was done on a sample of axillary lymph node tissue. This CDR3 reads CASSETYSGNTICF. CDR3 nucleotides: TGTGCCAGCTCCGAGACTTACTCTGGAAACACCATATGTTTT.